This TCR beta chain derives from a study of T cell clones after liver transplantation. TCRdb's table, derived via immunoSEQ multiplex PCR, lists solely in-frame clones and lacks some. The table records 68,000 or so clones, 75% to 85% of them present only once. This clone was counted a single time. The source was CD4+ T cells from blood, collected before liver transplant. This clonotype originated in a human donor who received a liver transplant.

The CDR3 region is CASSSGILLNEKLFF. The DNA of the CDR3 is TGTGCCAGTAGTTCCGGGATTCTTCTTAATGAAAAACTGTTTTTT. The chain links TRBV19 to TRBJ1-4, with D unclear. The CDR3 spans 15 residues. Looked up from germline, CDR1 is LNHDA and CDR2 is SQIVND (reference sequence). Trimming took off 5 bases at V and 4 bases at J, with 14 bases between the two ends.